Presented here are 21 T cell receptor beta chains from one specimen sequenced in a study of identical twins. TCRdb redid the calling of the 5' RACE reads with MiXCR, one entry per CDR3 protein. Of roughly 290,000 distinct CDR3 sequences detected, more than 6.5% appear once; the ten largest clones hold less than 2.5%. The data also belong to a second study, concerning yellow fever vaccine responses in identical twins.

The sample taken for sequencing was memory (CD45RO+) T cells sorted from blood. These receptors were taken from a woman aged 18-30 years in good health.

V and J are TRBV5-6 and TRBJ2-7, with TRBD1 matching 7 bases. Germline trimming cut 3 bases from V and 3 bases from J; bases unmatched to any gene: 3. Looked up from germline, CDR1 is SGHDT and CDR2 is YYEEEE. The CDR3 length is 13 residues. CDR3 nucleotides: TGTGCCAGCAGCTGGGGACAGTTCTACGAGCAGTACGTC. Its protein is CASSWGQFYEQYV.

The J gene is TRBJ2-3, the V gene TRBV20-1; 9 nucleotides line up with TRBD2. Germline V CDR1 and CDR2: DFQATT, SNEGSKA (reference sequence). The CDR3 runs 16 residues. V lost 0 bases and J lost 2; bases outside the gene matches: 6. CDR3 in amino acids: CSARDRLAGNTDTQYF. CDR3 bases: TGCAGTGCTAGAGATAGGCTAGCGGGAAACACAGATACGCAGTATTTT.

The chain links TRBV9 to TRBJ2-5; TRBD2 aligns across 8 bases. Trimming removed 4 bases from V and 4 bases from J; junction bases left unmatched: 9. Per the germline V gene, CDR1 is SGDLS and CDR2 is YYNGEE. The CDR3 covers 15 residues. CDR3: CASSPTGGGGETQYF. CDR3 nucleotide sequence: TGTGCCAGCAGCCCCACGGGAGGGGGGGGAGAGACCCAGTACTTC. The full variable domain, its missing parts supplied by reference TRBV9 and TRBJ2-5, is DSGVTQTPKHLITATGQRVTLRCSPRSGDLSVYWYQQSLDQGLQFLIQYYNGEERAKGNILERFSAQQFPDLHSELNLSSLELGDSALYFCASSPTGGGGETQYFGPGTRLLVL.

This chain joins TRBV18 and TRBJ1-1; tentatively, D is TRBD1 (5 bases). Germline V gene lookup returns CDR1 KGHSH and CDR2 LQKENI. The CDR3 loop spans 14 amino acids. Between the trimmed V and J ends, which lost 3 bases and 0 bases, there was a span of 8 bases. This CDR3 reads CASSPQGMNTEAFF. The CDR3 coding sequence is TGTGCCAGCTCACCGCAGGGCATGAACACTGAAGCTTTCTTT.

This chain links TRBV19 with TRBJ2-7, with 7 bases aligning to TRBD2. With V trimmed by 3 bases and J by 5 bases, 13 bases remained unmatched. The CDR3 is 16 residues long. CDR1 is LNHDA, CDR2 SQIVND, per germline (reference sequence). The CDR3 sequence is CASSIGSGRAIDEQYF. The CDR3 nucleotides are TGTGCCAGTAGTATTGGTAGTGGGAGGGCCATCGACGAGCAGTACTTC.

This chain uses TRBV2 with TRBJ2-6; weak D call: TRBD2 (6 bases). V dropped 3 bases and J dropped 6 bases, with 12 bases sitting between them. Looked up from germline, CDR1 is SNHLY and CDR2 is FYNNEI. The CDR3 is made up of 15 amino acids. The CDR3 spells CASSEAGSMANVLTF. The DNA of the CDR3 is TGTGCCAGCAGTGAGGCGGGATCTATGGCCAACGTCCTGACTTTC. The full variable domain, completed using reference TRBV2 and TRBJ2-6, is EPEVTQTPSHQVTQMGQEVILRCVPISNHLYFYWYRQILGQKVEFLVSFYNNEISEKSEIFDDQFSVERPDGSNFTLKIRSTKLEDSAMYFCASSEAGSMANVLTFGAGSRLTVL.

This clonotype was detected ten times or more. The J gene is TRBJ2-5, the V gene TRBV7-9; D uncertain. CDR1 and CDR2 (germline): SEHNR, FQNEAQ (reference sequence). The ends were cut back, 4 bases at V and 1 base at J, with 13 bases in the middle. The CDR3 contains 15 residues. The CDR3 loop is CASSSSKTTQETQYF. CDR3 DNA sequence: TGTGCCAGCAGCTCTAGTAAGACAACCCAAGAGACCCAGTACTTC.

This clonotype showed up just a few times. This chain uses TRBV9 with TRBJ2-2; 8 bases agree with TRBD1. Per germline, CDR1 SGDLS and CDR2 YYNGEE. The V and J ends lost 6 bases and 4 bases, in that order; junction bases with no gene match: 5. The CDR3 has 14 residues. The DNA of the CDR3 is TGTGCCAGCACCAGGGGGCCGAGCACCGGGGAGCTGTTTTTT. Protein product: CASTRGPSTGELFF.

This clonotype was picked up many times. The rearrangement links TRBV20-1 to TRBJ1-2; the D gene is possibly TRBD1 (5 bases). The V gene's germline CDR1 is DFQATT and CDR2 SNEGSKA (reference sequence). This CDR3 is 11 amino acids long. Trimming left V 5 bases short and J 4 bases short, with 8 bases between. The chain's CDR3 is CSAAGRYGYTF. Here the CDR3 DNA reads TGCAGTGCTGCAGGGCGCTATGGCTACACCTTC.

This clonotype was detected ten times or more. This sequence joins TRBV10-2 and TRBJ2-3; 9 bases agree with TRBD2. The CDR3 runs to 14 residues. With V trimmed by 8 bases and J by 4 bases, 7 bases remained unmatched. The V gene's germline CDR1 is WSHSY and CDR2 SAAADI. The CDR3 spells CASWGRGGSDTQYF. The CDR3 DNA is TGCGCCAGCTGGGGGCGGGGGGGGTCAGATACGCAGTATTTT.

This clonotype was seen a few times. This chain links TRBV5-5 with TRBJ1-5; tentative D call: TRBD1 (6 bases). CDR3 size: 16 residues. The V end was cut by 4 bases, the J end by 2 bases, with 16 bases between. Germline V gives CDR1 SGHKS, CDR2 YYEKEE (reference sequence). DNA for the CDR3: TGTGCCAGCAGCCCGGACGGGGGCTTAGGCAATCAGCCCCAGCATTTT. Amino acids: CASSPDGGLGNQPQHF. Variable domain in full (rest from reference TRBV5-5 and TRBJ1-5): DAGVTQSPTHLIKTRGQQVTLRCSPISGHKSVSWYQQVLGQGPQFIFQYYEKEERGRGNFPDRFSARQFPNYSSELNVNALLLGDSALYLCASSPDGGLGNQPQHFGDGTRLSIL.

In this sample, this clonotype turned up a few times. The genes are TRBV7-3 and TRBJ2-1; no clear D gene. CDR3 length: 13 amino acids. Per germline, CDR1 SGHTA and CDR2 FQGTGA. The V and J ends lost 4 bases and 4 bases respectively, with 8 bases between them. The CDR3 is CASSSDQYNEQFF. CDR3 DNA: TGTGCCAGCAGCTCCGACCAGTACAATGAGCAGTTCTTC.

V and J are TRBV12-3 or TRBV12-4 and TRBJ2-7, with 14 bases aligning to TRBD2. CDR3 length: 14 amino acids. V shed 4 bases and J 8 bases; nucleotides not matched to a gene: 4. CDR3 nucleotides: TGTGCCAGCAGTTCGGGACTAGCGGGGGTTCAGCAGTACTTC. This sequence encodes CASSSGLAGVQQYF.

Many counts were recorded for this clonotype. The chain combines TRBV20-1 with TRBJ2-5; 10 bases line up with TRBD1. Trimming removed 3 bases from V and 5 bases from J; junction bases left unmatched: 6. This CDR3 spans 14 amino acids. CDR1 and CDR2 (germline): DFQATT, SNEGSKA (reference sequence). The CDR3 loop reads CSARDRGLGETQYF. CDR3 bases: TGCAGTGCTAGGGACAGGGGGTTGGGGGAGACCCAGTACTTC.

This clonotype occurred a few times. The rearrangement joins TRBV7-2 to TRBJ2-1, with 7 bases that match TRBD2. CDR3 length: 12 amino acids. Germline V lookup: CDR1 SGHTA, CDR2 FQGNSA. V lost 7 bases and J lost 13; bases outside the gene matches: 10. CDR3 DNA: TGTGCCAGCACGCGACTACCGGGACTACAGTTCTTC. Translated, it gives CASTRLPGLQFF.

The V and J genes are TRBV7-6 and TRBJ2-1; the D gene could be TRBD1 or TRBD2 (6 bases each). This CDR3 spans 16 amino acids. Looked up from germline, CDR1 is SGHVS and CDR2 is FNYEAQ. V dropped 5 bases and J dropped 5 bases, with 19 bases sitting between them. CDR3 DNA: TGTGCCAGCAGCAAGGGGTGGGGGGCCAATAACAATGAGCAGTTCTTC. Its translation: CASSKGWGANNNEQFF. The complete variable domain, with remaining parts taken from reference TRBV7-6 and TRBJ2-1, reads GAGVSQSPRYKVTKRGQDVALRCDPISGHVSLYWYRQALGQGPEFLTYFNYEAQQDKSGLPNDRFSAERPEGSISTLTIQRTEQRDSAMYRCASSKGWGANNNEQFFGPGTRLTVL.

This clonotype occurred a few times. The rearrangement joins TRBV2 to TRBJ2-7, with 7 bases that match TRBD1. V was pared by 5 bases and J by 4 bases, with 11 bases of the junction left unmatched. Looked up from germline, CDR1 is SNHLY and CDR2 is FYNNEI. The CDR3 has 15 amino acids. The CDR3 protein is CASSRTGDPTYEQYV. CDR3 bases: TGTGCCAGCAGTCGTACAGGGGACCCTACGTACGAGCAGTACGTC.

At least ten counts were recorded for this clonotype. The chain couples TRBV5-1 to TRBJ2-2; D not certain. Trimming took off 2 bases at V and 1 base at J, with 12 bases between the two ends. This CDR3 has 16 amino acids. Looked up from germline, CDR1 is SGHRS and CDR2 is YFSETQ. Here the CDR3 DNA reads TGCGCCAGCAGCTTAGTGGCTAACCTGAACACCGGGGAGCTGTTTTTT. It translates to CASSLVANLNTGELFF.

The chain is built from TRBV27 and TRBJ2-6, with 7 bases aligning to TRBD1. The CDR3 totals 15 residues. CDR1 MNHEY and CDR2 SMNVEV come from the germline V gene (reference sequence). V trimming: 8 bases; J trimming: 0 bases; junction bases outside the gene matches: 4. DNA of the CDR3: TGTGCCAGCTGTAGACAGGGCTCTGGGGCCAACGTCCTGACTTTC. This translates into CASCRQGSGANVLTF.

This clonotype was detected a few times. The V gene is TRBV12-3 or TRBV12-4, the J gene TRBJ2-3; 14 nucleotides agree with TRBD2. CDR3 length: 20 residues. Germline trimming cut 5 bases from V and 2 bases from J; bases unmatched to any gene: 15. CDR3 nucleotide sequence: TGTGCCAGCAGTCCCCGGACTAGCGGGGGGCCGCTCCTAACCACAGATACGCAGTATTTT. Its protein product is CASSPRTSGGPLLTTDTQYF.

This chain connects TRBV7-8 to TRBJ2-7; 9 bases map to TRBD1. The CDR3 is made up of 16 amino acids. In germline, CDR1 is SGHVS, CDR2 FQNEAQ. V dropped 2 bases and J dropped 5; count of bases not matched to a gene: 10. CDR3 DNA: TGTGCCAGCAGCTTATATTTTCGGGGACAGGGAGACGAGCAGTACGTC. It yields the protein CASSLYFRGQGDEQYV.